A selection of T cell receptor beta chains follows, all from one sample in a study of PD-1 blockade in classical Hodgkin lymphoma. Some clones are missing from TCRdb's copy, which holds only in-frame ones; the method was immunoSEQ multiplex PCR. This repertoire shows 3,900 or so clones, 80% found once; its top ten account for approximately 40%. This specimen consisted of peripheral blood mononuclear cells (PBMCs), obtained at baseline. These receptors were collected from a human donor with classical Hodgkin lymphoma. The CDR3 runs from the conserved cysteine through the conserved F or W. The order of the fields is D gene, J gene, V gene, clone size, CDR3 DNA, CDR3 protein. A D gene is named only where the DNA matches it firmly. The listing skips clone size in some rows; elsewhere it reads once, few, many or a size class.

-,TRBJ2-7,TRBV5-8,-,TGTGCCAGCAGCCTTGACAGGATGGGAGACTACGAGCAGTACTTC,CASSLDRMGDYEQYF
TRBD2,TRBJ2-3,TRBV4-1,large,TGCGCCAGCAGCCACATGACTAGCAGCACAGATACGCAGTATTTT,CASSHMTSSTDTQYF
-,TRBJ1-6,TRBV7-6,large,TGTGCCAGCAGCTCCAACATTAATTCACCCCTCCACTTT,CASSSNINSPLHF
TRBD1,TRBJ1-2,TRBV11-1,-,TGTGCCAGCAGCAAGCCGGGACAGGGGACATCCAGTGGCTACACCTTC,CASSKPGQGTSSGYTF
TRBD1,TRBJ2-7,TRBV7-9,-,TGTGCCAGCAGCCGAGACAGGGGGCACCGATACGAGCAGTACTTC,CASSRDRGHRYEQYF
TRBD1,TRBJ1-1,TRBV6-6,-,TGTGCCAGCAACCCCCACGACAGGGGCGTAGCTGAAGCTTTCTTT,CASNPHDRGVAEAFF
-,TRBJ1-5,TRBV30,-,TGTGCCTGGAGCGAAGGTCCAAATCAGCCCCAGCATTTT,CAWSEGPNQPQHF
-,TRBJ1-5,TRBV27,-,TGTGCCAGCAGTTCCACCAGAGGGCTCAATCAGCCCCAGCATTTT,CASSSTRGLNQPQHF
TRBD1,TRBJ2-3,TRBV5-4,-,TGTGCCAGCAGCTTGGGACAGGGGAGCACAGATACGCAGTATTTT,CASSLGQGSTDTQYF
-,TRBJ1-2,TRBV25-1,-,TGTGCCAGCAGGGAAGGGGCTAACTATGGCTACACCTTC,CASREGANYGYTF
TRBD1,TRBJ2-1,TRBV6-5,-,TGTGCCAGCAGTTCCGGGACAGCCTCCTACAATGAGCAGTTCTTC,CASSSGTASYNEQFF
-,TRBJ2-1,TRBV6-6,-,TGTGCCAGCAGTTCCCCCAGAGAAGATTTGTTCTTC,CASSSPREDLFF
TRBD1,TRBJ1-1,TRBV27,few,TGTGCCAGCAGTTCGGGACAGATGAACACTGAAGCTTTCTTT,CASSSGQMNTEAFF
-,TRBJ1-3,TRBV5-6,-,TGTGCCAGCAGCTGGGGGATTTCTGGAAACACCATATATTTT,CASSWGISGNTIYF
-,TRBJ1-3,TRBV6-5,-,TGTGCCAGCAGTTACGACAGATACTCTGGAAACACCATATATTTT,CASSYDRYSGNTIYF
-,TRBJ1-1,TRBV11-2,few,TGTGCCAGCAGCCCTACGGGACATCACACTGAAGCTTTCTTT,CASSPTGHHTEAFF
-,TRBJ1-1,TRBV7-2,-,TGTGCCAGCAGCTTAGGGAGGGAGAGGGCTGAAGCTTTCTTT,CASSLGRERAEAFF
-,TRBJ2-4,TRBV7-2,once,TGTGCCAGCAGCCCTATCAGGGGGGCGAACATTCAGTACTTC,CASSPIRGANIQYF
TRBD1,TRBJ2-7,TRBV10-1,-,TGCGCCAGCAGTGAGGACAGGGGGGCATCCTACGAGCAGTACTTC,CASSEDRGASYEQYF
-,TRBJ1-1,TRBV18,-,TGTGCCAGCTCACAGGGACGCCCCAGAGACACTGAAGCTTTCTTT,CASSQGRPRDTEAFF
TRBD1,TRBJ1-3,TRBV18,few,TGTGCCAGCTCACCACCGGCCAGGGGGCGAGGAAACACCATATATTTT,CASSPPARGRGNTIYF
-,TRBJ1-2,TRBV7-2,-,TGTGCCAGCAGCTTAGCGGTCTCCAACTATGGCTACACCTTC,CASSLAVSNYGYTF
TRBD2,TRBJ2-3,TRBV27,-,TGTGCCAGCAGTTTAGCTAGCGGGGGACTCTTGGAGTATTTT,CASSLASGGLLEYF
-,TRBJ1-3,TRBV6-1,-,TGTGCCAGCACTCGAGGACAGGGAAACACCATATATTTT,CASTRGQGNTIYF
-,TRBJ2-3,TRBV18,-,TGTGCCAGCTCACCAACAAAGGGGGGCACAGATACGCAGTATTTT,CASSPTKGGTDTQYF
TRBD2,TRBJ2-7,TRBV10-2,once,TGCGCCAGCGGGTTCGGGGGGGTAAGCTCCTACGAGCAGTACTTC,CASGFGGVSSYEQYF
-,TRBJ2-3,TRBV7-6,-,TGTGCCAGCGGCGGGCTAGGGGAAATTGGAGATACGCAGTATTTT,CASGGLGEIGDTQYF
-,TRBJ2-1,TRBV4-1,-,TGCGCCAGCAGCCAAGATCTGGGGGTGGGCTCCTACAATGAGCAGTTCTTC,CASSQDLGVGSYNEQFF
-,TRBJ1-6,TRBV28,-,TGTGCCAGCAGCCTTAGTGGAGGTTCACCCCTCCACTTT,CASSLSGGSPLHF
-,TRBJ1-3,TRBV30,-,TGTGCCTGCTCACCGGGGAACACCATATATTTT,CACSPGNTIYF
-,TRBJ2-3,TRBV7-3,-,TGTGCCAGCAGCCCTGGACTCAGCACAGATACGCAGTATTTT,CASSPGLSTDTQYF
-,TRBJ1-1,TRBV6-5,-,TGTGCCAGCAAAAACGGACGGACGAACACTGAAGCTTTCTTT,CASKNGRTNTEAFF
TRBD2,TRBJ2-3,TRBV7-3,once,TGTGCCAGCAGTTACCGTAGCGGGGGGACCACAGATACGCAGTATTTT,CASSYRSGGTTDTQYF
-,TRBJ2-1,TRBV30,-,TGTGCCTGGAGTGTAGGGGGGAGCTCCTACAATGAGCAGTTCTTC,CAWSVGGSSYNEQFF
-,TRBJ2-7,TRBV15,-,TGTGCCACCAGCAGAGACGGCAGGGGATACGAGCAGTACTTC,CATSRDGRGYEQYF
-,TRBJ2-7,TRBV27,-,TGTGCCAGCAGTTTATCTGGGCTAGGGATCTACGAGCAGTACTTC,CASSLSGLGIYEQYF
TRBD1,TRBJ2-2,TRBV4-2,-,TGTGCCAGCAGCCAAGGACAGGGGAGTACCGGGGAGCTGTTTTTT,CASSQGQGSTGELFF
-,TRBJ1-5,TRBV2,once,TGTGCCAGCAGTCCCCTTAACGTGCAGCCCCAGCATTTT,CASSPLNVQPQHF
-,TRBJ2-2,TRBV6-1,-,TGTGCCAGCAAAGGGACCTCAAACACCGGGGAGCTGTTTTTT,CASKGTSNTGELFF
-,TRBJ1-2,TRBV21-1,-,TGTGCCAGCAGCAGAAAGGCTTTAACTGGCTACACCTTC,CASSRKALTGYTF
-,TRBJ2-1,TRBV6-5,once,TGTGCCAGCAGTTACGGGGAGAGCTCCTACAATGAGCAGTTCTTC,CASSYGESSYNEQFF
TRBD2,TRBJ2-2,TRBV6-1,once,TGTGCCACCGGGACTAGCGGCTACACCGGGGAGCTGTTTTTT,CATGTSGYTGELFF
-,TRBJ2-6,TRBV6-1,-,TGTGCCGCAAATCGGGGCAGCTCTGGGGCCAACGTCCTGACTTTC,CAANRGSSGANVLTF
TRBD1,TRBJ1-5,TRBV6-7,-,TGTGCCAGCAGTTATTCCCGGGACAGTAATCAGCCCCAGCATTTT,CASSYSRDSNQPQHF
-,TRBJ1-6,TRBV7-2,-,TGTGCCAGCAGCTTTGACTCAGGCTACAATACCTATAATTCACCCCTCCACTTT,CASSFDSGYNTYNSPLHF
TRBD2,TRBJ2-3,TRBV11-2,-,TGTGCCAGCAGCTTAGATCCTAGCGGATACACAGATACGCAGTATTTT,CASSLDPSGYTDTQYF
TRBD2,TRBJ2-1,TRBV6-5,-,TGTGCCAGCAGTTCCTCGGGACTAGCGCTTTACAATGAGCAGTTCTTC,CASSSSGLALYNEQFF
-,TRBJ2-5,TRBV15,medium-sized,TGTGCCACCAGCAGCTCAGCGGGAGAGACCCAGTACTTC,CATSSSAGETQYF
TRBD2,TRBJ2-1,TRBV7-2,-,TGTGCCAGCACCCCCGGTAGGACTAGCGGGAGAAATGAGCAGTTCTTC,CASTPGRTSGRNEQFF
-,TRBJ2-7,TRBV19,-,TGTGCCAGTAGTAGCGCAGGCGGGTACGAGCAGTACTTC,CASSSAGGYEQYF
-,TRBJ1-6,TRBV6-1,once,TGTGCCAGCAGGACCACCCCAGCTTCACCCCTCCACTTT,CASRTTPASPLHF